The clone carrying this T cell receptor (beta chain) has only one observation. What it recognizes is unknown. CDR3 length: 14 residues. V lost 5 bases, J lost 5 bases, and 6 bases stayed unmatched. The germline V gene has CDR1 MNHEY and CDR2 SMNVEV (reference sequence). This entry is derived from a study of cytotoxic CD8 clonotypes in ibrutinib-treated CLL. Study conclusions and caveats: Patients had baseline clonality above age-matched healthy donors, and this clonality moved with circulating CD8+ T-cell counts.

Sequencing was performed with immunoSEQ multiplex PCR; in TCRdb, only in-frame clones are kept and a portion is missing. The sample consists of over 120,000 clones, more than 75% of them appearing once. The TCR was taken from a human donor with chronic lymphocytic leukemia. The chain is built from TRBV27 and TRBJ2-3, with 8 bases aligning to TRBD1. The sample here was PBMCs, taken after 24 months of ibrutinib treatment. DNA for the CDR3: TGTGCCAGCAGTCCTCGGACAGGGTTAGATACGCAGTATTTT. As protein: CASSPRTGLDTQYF.